Shown below are 8 T cell receptor beta chains from a single sample sequenced in a study of regulatory T cells in long-lasting Graves disease. The time point denotes: persistent/refractory GD, antithyroid drugs over 5 years with positive TRAb. Generation of the TCR library employed RNA extracted from PBMCs. Relying on iRepertoire HTBI primers and Arm-PCR of CDR3 regions, the team built TCR beta libraries. TCRdb called the multiplex PCR reads again in MiXCR, with one record for every CDR3 protein. The sample shows a few hundred thousand distinct CDR3 sequences, roughly 25% of them seen only once. This material consisted of peripheral blood mononuclear cells (PBMCs), taken when the disease was refractory, from a patient treated with antithyroid drugs. The source is a woman between 40 and 50 years old with Graves disease.

The sample holds many counts of this clonotype. The rearrangement uses TRBV20-1 and TRBJ2-7; possibly TRBD1 for D (5 bases). This CDR3 comprises 15 residues. Germline CDR1 DFQATT, CDR2 SNEGSKA (reference sequence). Trimming took off 4 bases at V and 0 bases at J, with 16 bases between the two ends. DNA for the CDR3: TGCAGTGCTATGGGAATAGGGGTCGTCTCCTACGAGCAGTACTTC. This translates into CSAMGIGVVSYEQYF.

This clonotype was seen a handful of times. The chain joins TRBV4-1 to TRBJ2-7, with 10 bases that match TRBD2. Trimming removed 1 base from V and 9 bases from J; junction bases left unmatched: 0. CDR1 and CDR2 (germline): MGHRA, YSYEKL. This CDR3 spans 12 amino acids. CDR3 amino acids: CASSQVAGGQYF. The CDR3 coding sequence is TGCGCCAGCAGCCAAGTAGCGGGAGGGCAGTACTTC.

V is TRBV27 and J is TRBJ1-5; 7 bases line up with TRBD1. This CDR3 spans 16 amino acids. The V gene's germline CDR1 is MNHEY and CDR2 SMNVEV (reference sequence). Trimming removed 1 base from V and 0 bases from J; junction bases left unmatched: 3. CDR3 sequence: CASSLYGTASNQPQHF. CDR3 bases: TGTGCCAGCAGTTTATACGGGACAGCTAGCAATCAGCCCCAGCATTTT.

The chain links TRBV5-1 to TRBJ1-1, with no clear D. The CDR3 consists of 16 residues. Trimming removed 0 bases from V and 1 base from J, with 13 bases in between. Per germline, CDR1 SGHRS and CDR2 YFSETQ. The CDR3 protein is CASSLEGMGRNTEAFF. CDR3 coding DNA: TGCGCCAGCAGCTTGGAGGGAATGGGGAGGAACACTGAAGCTTTCTTT.

This clonotype was found a few times. This chain connects TRBV29-1 to TRBJ1-1; the D gene is possibly TRBD1 (6 bases). Per the germline V gene, CDR1 is SQVTM and CDR2 is ANQGSEA. This CDR3 is 14 amino acids long. Between the trimmed V and J ends, which lost 6 bases and 4 bases, there was a span of 18 bases. This CDR3 reads CSVRTVMLGTEAFF. Written as DNA, the CDR3 is TGCAGCGTCCGGACAGTCATGCTAGGCACTGAAGCTTTCTTT. Full variable domain (outside the CDR3, taken from reference TRBV29-1 and TRBJ1-1): SAVISQKPSRDICQRGTSLTIQCQVDSQVTMMFWYRQQPGQSLTLIATANQGSEATYESGFVIDKFPISRPNLTFSTLTVSNMSPEDSSIYLCSVRTVMLGTEAFFGQGTRLTVV.

This clonotype was recorded at least ten times. CDR3 amino acids: CASSLRESSYEQYF. CDR3 nucleotide sequence: TGTGCCAGCAGTTTGCGGGAGAGCTCCTACGAGCAGTACTTC. The gene calls are TRBV12-3 or TRBV12-4 and TRBJ2-7; 7 bases are a match to TRBD2. Trimming cost V 3 bases and J 0 bases; bases outside gene matches: 2. This CDR3 contains 14 residues.

This clonotype has ten or more counts. This rearrangement joins TRBV12-3 or TRBV12-4 to TRBJ1-1; no firm D call. This CDR3 region has 14 residues. The V and J ends lost 5 bases and 1 base respectively, with 11 bases between them. CDR3 sequence: CASSPRASNTEAFF. CDR3 DNA: TGTGCCAGCAGTCCCCGGGCTTCGAACACTGAAGCTTTCTTT.

V and J are TRBV19 and TRBJ2-1; D uncertain. The CDR3 is 15 amino acids. Germline CDR1 reads LNHDA; CDR2 reads SQIVND (reference sequence). V lost 7 bases to trimming and J lost 5 bases, with 18 bases between them. The CDR3 DNA is TGTGCCAGTACCACAAGGCTCGGTCCAAACAATGAGCAGTTCTTC. Its protein product is CASTTRLGPNNEQFF.